Described below is a single TCR beta chain sequence and its context. Its antigen is not identified. Assay used: immunoSEQ multiplex PCR; TCRdb lists only in-frame clones, some missing. The sample includes around 150,000 clones, roughly 88% of them seen just once. Investigators merged groups given second doses at roughly 4 or roughly 12 weeks. The CDR3 sequence is 12 residues long. V was clipped by 5 bases and J by 4 bases, with 8 bases between them. The germline CDR1 and CDR2 sequences are SEHNR and FQNEAQ (reference sequence). The sample belongs to a study of T cell responses to AZD1222 COVID-19 vaccine. Points from the study as a whole: It should be noted that donors were predominantly white British and more often female, and clonal diversity was possibly underestimated.

The genes are TRBV7-9 and TRBJ1-2, with D perhaps matching TRBD1 (5 bases). The sample in question was peripheral blood, obtained 28 days after the second AZD1222 dose. This TCR derives from an adult who received the AZD1222 COVID-19 vaccine. This CDR3 is CASSQGFYGYTF. Here the CDR3 DNA reads TGTGCCAGCAGCCAGGGCTTCTATGGCTACACCTTC.